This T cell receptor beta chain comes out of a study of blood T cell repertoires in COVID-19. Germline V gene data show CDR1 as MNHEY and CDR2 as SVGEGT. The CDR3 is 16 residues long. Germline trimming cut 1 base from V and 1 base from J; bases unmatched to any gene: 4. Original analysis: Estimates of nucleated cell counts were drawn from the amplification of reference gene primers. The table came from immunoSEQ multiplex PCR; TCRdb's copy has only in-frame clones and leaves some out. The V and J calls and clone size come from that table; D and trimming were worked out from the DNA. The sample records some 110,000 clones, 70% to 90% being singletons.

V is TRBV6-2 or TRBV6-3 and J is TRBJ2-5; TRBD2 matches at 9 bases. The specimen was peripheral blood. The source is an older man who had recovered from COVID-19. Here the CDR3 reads CASSYFLAGSQETQYF. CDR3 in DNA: TGTGCCAGCAGTTACTTCCTAGCGGGGTCCCAAGAGACCCAGTACTTC.